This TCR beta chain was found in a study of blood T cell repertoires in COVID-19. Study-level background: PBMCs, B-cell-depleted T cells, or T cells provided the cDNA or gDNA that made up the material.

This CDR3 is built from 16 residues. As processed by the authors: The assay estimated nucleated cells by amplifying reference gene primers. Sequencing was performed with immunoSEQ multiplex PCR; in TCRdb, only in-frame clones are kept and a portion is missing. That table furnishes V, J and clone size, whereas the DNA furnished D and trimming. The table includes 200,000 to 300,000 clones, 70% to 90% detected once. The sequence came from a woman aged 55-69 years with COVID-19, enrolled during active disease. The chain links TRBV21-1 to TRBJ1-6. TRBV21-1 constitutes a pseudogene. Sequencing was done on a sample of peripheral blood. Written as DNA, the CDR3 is TGTGCCAGCAGCAAAGATCCGGTCCGGGGTAATTCACCCCTCCACTTT. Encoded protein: CASSKDPVRGNSPLHF.